This TCR beta chain emerged from a study of cytomegalovirus exposure and HLA in healthy donors. Turning to the study itself: Researchers previously reported finding fewer than 120 million unique TCR beta sequences from around 200 million T cells. Of the donors genotyped, approximately 430 in all, 81% fell in the Caucasian-associated ancestry cluster.

General study findings and limits: The availability of immune exposure information extended only to CMV serostatus. Later genetic work tied a missense DCLRE1C variant to beta-chain V and J trimming.

On this clone: Its antigen is unknown.

J lost 3 bases, V lost 2 bases, and 19 bases had no gene match. The CDR3 loop spans 20 amino acids. Germline values: CDR1 MNHEY, CDR2 SMNVEV (reference sequence). PCR amplification relied on 60 Vbeta primers (plus 13 Jbeta primers). Using immunoSEQ multiplex PCR, the repertoire was profiled, and TCRdb retains in-frame clones only, with some absent. The repertoire includes about 170,000 clones, approximately 81% of them detected once, and about 0.82% sits in the top ten. Sequencing was done on a sample of PBMCs. The chain is built from TRBV27 and TRBJ2-7, with 10 bases matching TRBD2. The sequence derives from a woman under 30 in good health and CMV-seronegative. CDR3: CASSLIGPLAGVSVGYEQYF. CDR3 DNA: TGTGCCAGCAGTTTAATCGGCCCGCTAGCGGGAGTTAGTGTGGGCTACGAGCAGTACTTC.